The clone carrying this TCR beta chain was seen a single time. This clone may be a read error of a much larger clone one base away. This record comes from a study of kidney transplant recipient with SARS-CoV-2 infection. MiXCR, applied by TCRdb to the reads, yields one record per CDR3 protein. This table holds approximately 240,000 distinct CDR3 sequences, around 28% found once. The CDR3 extends over 15 amino acids. Germline V lookup: CDR1 LGHDT, CDR2 YNNKEL (reference sequence). The origin of this receptor is a male patient aged 25 to 39 who had COVID-19 and was a kidney transplant recipient. Some T cells may originate from the graft donor. The rearrangement joins TRBV3-1 to TRBJ2-5, with D unclear. The J call is in doubt because the DNA end fits TRBJ2-7 better. This specimen consisted of a blood sample, obtained at baseline and on day 111 from a kidney transplant recipient. CDR3 sequence reads: CASSRVSKGPYEQYF. CDR3 in DNA: TGTGCCAGCAGCCGGGTCTCCAAAGGCCCCTACGAGCAGTACTTC.